The 32 T cell receptor beta chains reported below all come from one sample, sequenced in a study of early T cells in non-severe SARS-CoV-2 infection. TCRdb re-called the 5' RACE reads with MiXCR, one entry per CDR3 protein. This table has approximately 70,000 distinct CDR3 sequences, more than 10% appearing once. The sequenced sample consisted of whole blood. Every receptor here comes from an adult who was a healthcare worker with PCR-confirmed SARS-CoV-2 infection or an uninfected control (not recorded which).

This clonotype was detected only a few times. This rearrangement joins TRBV5-6 to TRBJ2-4, with 13 bases matching TRBD2. Germline V gives CDR1 SGHDT, CDR2 YYEEEE. The CDR3 runs to 16 residues. With V trimmed by 5 bases and J by 9 bases, 11 bases remained unmatched. CDR3 region: CASSTGLAGVVAIQYF. The CDR3 bases are TGTGCCAGCAGTACCGGACTAGCGGGAGTCGTGGCCATTCAGTACTTC.

The sample holds a few counts of this clonotype. The rearrangement joins TRBV6-5 to TRBJ2-7, with 14 bases lining up with TRBD2. Germline-derived CDR1 and CDR2 are MNHEY and SVGAGI. V shed 4 bases and J 4 bases; nucleotides not matched to a gene: 3. This CDR3 contains 15 residues. The DNA for the CDR3 is TGTGCCAGCAGTTCTTGGACTAGCGGGAGGTACGAGCAGTACTTC. It codes for CASSSWTSGRYEQYF.

At least ten counts were recorded for this clonotype. V is TRBV7-9 and J is TRBJ2-7; 10 bases agree with TRBD1. The CDR3 sequence is 15 residues long. CDR1 and CDR2 (germline): SEHNR, FQNEAQ (reference sequence). Trimming took 5 bases from V and 13 from J; bases not matched to a gene: 17. The CDR3 bases are TGTGCCAGCAGCCCAATGACAGGGGGCCCTCCGATTCCTTACTTC. Translated, it gives CASSPMTGGPPIPYF.

The sample holds a few counts of this clonotype. The chain employs TRBV2 and TRBJ2-1, with D possibly being TRBD1 (6 bases). Per the germline V gene, CDR1 is SNHLY and CDR2 is FYNNEI. This CDR3 comprises 12 residues. The V end lost 7 bases, the J end lost 4 bases, and 8 bases lay between the germline ends. DNA of the CDR3: TGTGCCAGCACGGGACAATACAATGAGCAGTTCTTC. The encoded protein is CASTGQYNEQFF. The full variable domain, with the rest looked up from reference TRBV2 and TRBJ2-1, is EPEVTQTPSHQVTQMGQEVILRCVPISNHLYFYWYRQILGQKVEFLVSFYNNEISEKSEIFDDQFSVERPDGSNFTLKIRSTKLEDSAMYFCASTGQYNEQFFGPGTRLTVL.

In this sample, this clonotype turned up a few times. The chain recombines TRBV7-2 with TRBJ2-5; perhaps TRBD1 as D (5 bases). The CDR3 runs to 14 residues. Trimming stripped 2 bases from V and 3 bases from J, with 10 bases between. CDR1 is SGHTA and CDR2 is FQGNSA in the germline V gene. CDR3 in amino acids: CASSLYGREETQYF. Written as DNA, the CDR3 is TGTGCCAGCAGCTTATACGGCAGGGAAGAGACCCAGTACTTC.

The DNA of the CDR3 is TGCGCCAGCAGCATCGACAGGGGCGGAGAGACCCAGTACTTC. Translating it yields CASSIDRGGETQYF. The V gene is TRBV5-1, the J gene TRBJ2-5; TRBD1 matches 8 bases. Per the germline V gene, CDR1 is SGHRS and CDR2 is YFSETQ. CDR3 size: 14 residues. V shed 4 bases and J 4 bases; nucleotides not matched to a gene: 6. The complete variable domain, with remaining parts taken from reference TRBV5-1 and TRBJ2-5, reads KAGVTQTPRYLIKTRGQQVTLSCSPISGHRSVSWYQQTPGQGLQFLFEYFSETQRNKGNFPGRFSGRQFSNSRSEMNVSTLELGDSALYLCASSIDRGGETQYFGPGTRLLVL.

This clonotype was found many times. The chain recombines TRBV12-3 or TRBV12-4 with TRBJ1-6; D may be TRBD1 (5 bases). V shed 6 bases and J shed 0 bases, with 15 bases lying between them. The CDR3 consists of 17 residues. CDR3 sequence: CASRKGPQSSYNSPLHF. CDR3 in DNA: TGTGCCAGCAGGAAGGGACCGCAGAGCTCCTATAATTCACCCCTCCACTTT.

This clonotype was detected many times. The V call is TRBV20-1, the J call TRBJ2-7; the match to TRBD2 covers 14 bases. With V trimmed by 4 bases and J by 0 bases, 5 bases remained unmatched. The CDR3 consists of 16 residues. Germline CDR1 reads DFQATT; CDR2 reads SNEGSKA (reference sequence). The CDR3 DNA follows: TGCAGTGCTACCGGACTAGCGGGGGGTAGCTCCTACGAGCAGTACTTC. Protein sequence: CSATGLAGGSSYEQYF.

This clonotype turned up a few times. CDR3 bases: TGTGCCACCAGCAGAGCCGAGACAGGCTACACCTTC. This codes for CATSRAETGYTF. The V and J genes are TRBV15 and TRBJ1-2; unclear D gene. The germline V gene has CDR1 LNHNV and CDR2 YYDKDF (reference sequence). The CDR3 consists of 12 residues. The V and J ends lost 1 base and 8 bases respectively, with 8 bases between them.

This clonotype occurred a few times. The V gene is TRBV20-1, the J gene TRBJ2-7, with D possibly TRBD1 on 5 matching bases. CDR1 and CDR2 from the germline V gene are DFQATT and SNEGSKA (reference sequence). V lost 7 bases and J 0 bases, leaving 13 bases between the germline ends. The CDR3 consists of 13 residues. CDR3 bases: TGCAGTGGCCGGCAGGGCCTCTCCTACGAGCAGTACTTC. Protein: CSGRQGLSYEQYF.

The chain joins TRBV7-8 to TRBJ2-1; TRBD1 or TRBD2 may be the D gene (5 bases each). V was pared by 8 bases and J by 8 bases, with 7 bases between. The CDR3 spans 10 residues. Germline CDR1 reads SGHVS; CDR2 reads FQNEAQ. DNA for the CDR3: TGTGCCAGCTTGGGGGATGAGCAGTTCTTC. Translation gives CASLGDEQFF. Supplemented by reference TRBV7-8 and TRBJ2-1, the full variable domain reads GAGVSQSPRYKVAKRGQDVALRCDPISGHVSLFWYQQALGQGPEFLTYFQNEAQLDKSGLPSDRFFAERPEGSVSTLKIQRTQQEDSAVYLCASLGDEQFFGPGTRLTVL.

This clonotype was observed a handful of times. The J gene is TRBJ2-2, the V gene TRBV9; TRBD2 matches at 7 bases. The ends lost 9 bases at V and 5 bases at J; junction bases unmatched: 7. Germline CDR1 reads SGDLS; CDR2 reads YYNGEE. The CDR3 has 13 amino acids. CDR3 sequence (DNA): TGTGCCACCAGTCTAGCGGCGACCGGGGAGCTGTTTTTT. This encodes CATSLAATGELFF.

This clonotype appeared a few times. The chain is built from TRBV5-1 and TRBJ2-3; D gene ambiguous. The CDR3 has 12 amino acids. Germline assignment: CDR1 SGHRS and CDR2 YFSETQ. Trimming stripped 6 bases from V and 3 bases from J, with 8 bases between. The CDR3 loop is CASKSWTDTQYF. The CDR3 DNA sequence: TGCGCCAGCAAGAGTTGGACAGATACGCAGTATTTT.

The table lists this clonotype with many counts. The chain's CDR3 is CSAVRDSISHEQFF. The CDR3 region has the DNA TGCAGTGCAGTACGGGACTCAATCAGCCATGAGCAGTTCTTC. V usage is TRBV20-1 and J usage is TRBJ2-1; TRBD2 is a possible D gene (6 bases). This CDR3 comprises 14 residues. Germline V gene data show CDR1 as DFQATT and CDR2 as SNEGSKA (reference sequence). Trimming took off 6 bases at V and 8 bases at J, with 20 bases between the two ends.

This chain joins TRBV20-1 and TRBJ2-1, with 7 bases lining up with TRBD2. The CDR3 runs 13 residues. After removal of 3 bases from V and 1 base from J, the junction contained 0 bases not matched to a gene. Germline V gene lookup returns CDR1 DFQATT and CDR2 SNEGSKA (reference sequence). CDR3 residues: CSASGRSYNEQFF. Here the CDR3 DNA reads TGCAGTGCTAGCGGGAGGTCCTACAATGAGCAGTTCTTC.

This clonotype has a handful of counts. The chain has TRBV30 and TRBJ2-3; no reliable D call. Trimming took 0 bases from V and 0 from J, leaving 7 bases between them. The germline V gene has CDR1 GTSNPN and CDR2 SVGIG (reference sequence). The CDR3 runs 14 residues. Here the CDR3 DNA reads TGTGCCTGGAGTGTTCTCCAGAGCACAGATACGCAGTATTTT. It specifies CAWSVLQSTDTQYF.

This clonotype has a handful of counts. V is TRBV30 and J is TRBJ2-1; a possible D gene is TRBD2 (6 bases). This CDR3 has 16 residues. V lost 4 bases, J lost 8 bases, and 24 bases lay in between. Germline V gene data show CDR1 as GTSNPN and CDR2 as SVGIG (reference sequence). The CDR3 sequence is CAWNRGIFINVHEQFF. The CDR3, as DNA: TGTGCCTGGAATCGCGGGATCTTCATTAACGTCCATGAGCAGTTCTTC.

This clonotype showed up many times. The chain is built from TRBV14 and TRBJ2-7; D remains ambiguous. The germline V gene has CDR1 SGHDN and CDR2 FVKESK. The CDR3 totals 12 residues. V shed 1 base and J shed 3 bases, with 4 bases lying between them. CDR3 sequence: CASSQVGYEQYF. CDR3 bases: TGTGCCAGCAGCCAAGTTGGCTACGAGCAGTACTTC.

This clonotype was picked up many times. The rearrangement uses TRBV29-1 and TRBJ2-7; D tentatively fits TRBD1 or TRBD2 (5 bases each). From germline, CDR1 is SQVTM and CDR2 ANQGSEA. V lost 0 bases, J lost 6 bases, and 24 bases lay in between. There are 17 residues in the CDR3. The CDR3: CSVEEAPPGRLAGEQYF. In nucleotides, the CDR3 is TGCAGCGTTGAAGAAGCCCCTCCAGGGCGCTTGGCGGGCGAGCAGTACTTC.

This clonotype showed up just a few times. The chain has TRBV20-1 and TRBJ1-2; D is possibly TRBD1 (6 bases). Looked up from germline, CDR1 is DFQATT and CDR2 is SNEGSKA (reference sequence). The CDR3 is 13 amino acids. V was cut by 8 bases and J by 1 base, with 14 bases left in between. CDR3 protein: CSTRRGGNYGYTF. CDR3 sequence (DNA): TGCAGTACAAGGAGGGGGGGTAACTATGGCTACACCTTC.

This rearrangement joins TRBV9 to TRBJ1-4, with 11 nucleotides matching TRBD1. The V gene's germline CDR1 is SGDLS and CDR2 YYNGEE. This CDR3 has 15 residues. V shed 5 bases, J shed 3 bases, and the junction held 3 bases outside the gene matches. Here the CDR3 reads CASSGQGAANEKLFF. As DNA, the CDR3 is TGTGCCAGCAGTGGACAGGGGGCGGCTAATGAAAAACTGTTTTTT.

This clonotype was observed a handful of times. The rearrangement joins TRBV11-2 to TRBJ2-1; D not resolved. This CDR3 has 15 residues. Germline V gene sequence: CDR1 SGHAT, CDR2 FQNNGV. The V gene lost 1 base and the J gene lost 0 bases, with 7 bases spanning the gap. CDR3 region: CASSLGLFSYNEQFF. Here the CDR3 DNA reads TGTGCCAGCAGCTTAGGACTTTTCTCCTACAATGAGCAGTTCTTC.

This clonotype showed up many times. The rearrangement uses TRBV4-1 and TRBJ2-7; 13 bases align to TRBD2. Germline-derived CDR1 and CDR2 are MGHRA and YSYEKL. The CDR3 length is 15 residues. V shed 2 bases and J 5 bases; nucleotides not matched to a gene: 3. The CDR3, as DNA: TGCGCCAGCAGCCAAACCGGGACTAGCGGGAACGAGCAGTACTTC. Protein product: CASSQTGTSGNEQYF.

This clonotype appeared many times. The V gene is TRBV12-3 or TRBV12-4, the J gene TRBJ1-4; the D is unclear. V was trimmed by 2 bases and J by 3 bases, leaving 16 bases between them. The CDR3 sequence is 17 residues long. DNA of the CDR3: TGTGCCAGCAGTTTAAGCAGCTGGTTTAAGCCTAATGAAAAACTGTTTTTT. As protein: CASSLSSWFKPNEKLFF.

V and J are TRBV2 and TRBJ1-5; D possibly corresponds to TRBD1 (6 bases). Germline CDR1 and CDR2: SNHLY and FYNNEI. The V end was cut by 4 bases, the J end by 7 bases, with 11 bases between. The CDR3 covers 13 residues. The CDR3 region has the DNA TGTGCCAGCAGTGGGGGGGCTTGGCAGCCCCAGCATTTT. This codes for CASSGGAWQPQHF.

A few counts support this clonotype. The CDR3 reads CASKLLGAETQYF. The DNA of the CDR3 is TGTGCCAGCAAACTTTTAGGGGCAGAGACCCAGTACTTC. The chain carries TRBV7-9 and TRBJ2-5; tentatively, D is TRBD1 (5 bases). This CDR3 comprises 13 residues. Germline values: CDR1 SEHNR, CDR2 FQNEAQ (reference sequence). V gave up 7 bases and J gave up 4 bases, with 13 bases separating them.

J is TRBJ1-1 and V is TRBV20-1; D is unclear. The CDR3 runs 13 residues. Trimming removed 6 bases at V and 6 bases at J, with 17 bases between. CDR1 and CDR2 from the germline V gene are DFQATT and SNEGSKA (reference sequence). As DNA, the CDR3 is TGCAGTGCCCGGACGAGGATGGATCCTGAAGCTTTCTTT. This codes for CSARTRMDPEAFF.

This CDR3 reads CASSPWDRENYGYTF. The CDR3 DNA reads TGTGCCAGCAGCCCATGGGACAGGGAGAACTATGGCTACACCTTC. The chain couples TRBV11-2 to TRBJ1-2, with 9 nucleotides matching TRBD1. This CDR3 comprises 15 residues. The J segment lost 2 bases and the V segment lost 5 bases, leaving 6 bases of the junction unmatched. From germline, CDR1 is SGHAT and CDR2 FQNNGV.

The V and J genes are TRBV5-5 and TRBJ2-7; no firm D call. Between the trimmed V and J ends, which lost 0 bases and 3 bases, there was a span of 4 bases. The CDR3 sequence is 12 residues long. CDR1 and CDR2 from the germline V gene are SGHKS and YYEKEE (reference sequence). As DNA, the CDR3 is TGTGCCAGCAGCTTGGTCCACTACGAGCAGTACTTC. Its protein is CASSLVHYEQYF.

The chain carries TRBV4-2 and TRBJ1-6; TRBD1 aligns across 10 bases. The length of the CDR3 is 19 residues. CDR1 and CDR2 (germline): LGHNA, YNFKEQ. V was pared by 5 bases and J by 0 bases, with 10 bases of the junction left unmatched. DNA for the CDR3: TGTGCCAGCAGCTTCCCCTCGGGACAGGGGAGCTCCTATAATTCACCCCTCCACTTT. Its protein is CASSFPSGQGSSYNSPLHF.

This clonotype was observed a few times. This chain links TRBV2 with TRBJ2-1; the match to TRBD2 covers 9 bases. CDR1 and CDR2 from the germline V gene are SNHLY and FYNNEI. V lost 3 bases to trimming and J lost 5 bases; unmatched junction nucleotides: 5. The CDR3 sequence is 15 residues long. The CDR3 region is CASSDNLAGNNEQFF. In DNA, the CDR3 is TGTGCCAGCAGTGACAACCTAGCGGGAAACAATGAGCAGTTCTTC.

This clonotype was seen a few times. V gene TRBV7-3 combines with J gene TRBJ2-2; D remains ambiguous. This CDR3 has 14 residues. The V gene lost 5 bases and the J gene lost 5 bases, with 12 bases spanning the gap. Looked up from germline, CDR1 is SGHTA and CDR2 is FQGTGA. The CDR3, as DNA: TGTGCCAGCAGCCCGAGGATTACTACCGGGGAGCTGTTTTTT. Translating it yields CASSPRITTGELFF. The full variable domain, completed using reference TRBV7-3 and TRBJ2-2, is GAGVSQTPSNKVTEKGKYVELRCDPISGHTALYWYRQSLGQGPEFLIYFQGTGAADDSGLPNDRFFAVRPEGSVSTLKIQRTERGDSAVYLCASSPRITTGELFFGEGSRLTVL.